This T cell receptor beta chain was captured in a study of blood T cells in healthy people across ages. A second PCR of 7 to 11 cycles used a sample-barcoded 5' primer and a J-beta primer mix. At least 2.5 million CDR3-containing paired-end reads were obtained per sample. TCRdb re-derived calls from the 5' RACE reads in MiXCR, one entry per CDR3 protein. The table records hundreds of thousands of distinct CDR3 sequences, under 65% of them present only once. As concerns this clonotype: The target antigen is unknown.

Notes on the study in general: Roughly linear age-related decline in beta diversity appeared, significant by age about 40.

CDR1 is MNHNS and CDR2 is SASEGT in the germline V gene. CDR3 length: 13 amino acids. V was trimmed by 6 bases and J by 1 base, leaving 9 bases between them. Each donor supplied roughly 9.1 milliliters of peripheral blood. The sequence derives from a man aged 55 to 70 in good health. The gene calls are TRBV6-1 and TRBJ1-1, with D unclear. The source material was blood. CDR3 protein: CASSVAPNTEAFF. For the CDR3, the DNA is TGTGCCAGCAGCGTCGCCCCGAACACTGAAGCTTTCTTT.